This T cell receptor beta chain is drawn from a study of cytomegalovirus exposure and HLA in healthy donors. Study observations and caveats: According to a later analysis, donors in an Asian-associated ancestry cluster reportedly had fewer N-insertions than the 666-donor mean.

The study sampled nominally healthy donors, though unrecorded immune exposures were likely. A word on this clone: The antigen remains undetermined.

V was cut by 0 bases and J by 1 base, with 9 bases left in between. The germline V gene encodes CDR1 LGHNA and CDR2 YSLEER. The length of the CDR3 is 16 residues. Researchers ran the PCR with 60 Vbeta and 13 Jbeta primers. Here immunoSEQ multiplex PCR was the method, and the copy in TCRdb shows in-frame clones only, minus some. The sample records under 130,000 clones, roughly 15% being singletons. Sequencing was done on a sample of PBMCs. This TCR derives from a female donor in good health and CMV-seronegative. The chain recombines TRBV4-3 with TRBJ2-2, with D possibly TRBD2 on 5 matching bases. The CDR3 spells CASSQDPSGNTGELFF. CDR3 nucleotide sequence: TGCGCCAGCAGCCAAGACCCCAGCGGGAACACCGGGGAGCTGTTTTTT.